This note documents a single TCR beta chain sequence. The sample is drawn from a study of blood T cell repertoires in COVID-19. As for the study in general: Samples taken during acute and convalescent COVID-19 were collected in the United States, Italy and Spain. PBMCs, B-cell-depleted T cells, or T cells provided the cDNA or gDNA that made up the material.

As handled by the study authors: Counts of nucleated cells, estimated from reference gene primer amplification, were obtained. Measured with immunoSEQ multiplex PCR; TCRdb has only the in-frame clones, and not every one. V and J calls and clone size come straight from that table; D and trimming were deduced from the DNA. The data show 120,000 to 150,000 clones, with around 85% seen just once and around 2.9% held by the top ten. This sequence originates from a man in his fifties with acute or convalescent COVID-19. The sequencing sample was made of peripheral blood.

For the CDR3, the DNA is TGTGCCAGCAGTTTACTGCCTCAGGGCGCAACTAATGAAAAACTGTTTTTT. This gives the protein CASSLLPQGATNEKLFF. The chain joins TRBV27 to TRBJ1-4, with D perhaps matching TRBD1 (5 bases). CDR1 MNHEY and CDR2 SMNVEV come from the germline V gene (reference sequence). V was clipped by 2 bases and J by 0 bases, with 13 bases between them. The CDR3 runs 17 residues.